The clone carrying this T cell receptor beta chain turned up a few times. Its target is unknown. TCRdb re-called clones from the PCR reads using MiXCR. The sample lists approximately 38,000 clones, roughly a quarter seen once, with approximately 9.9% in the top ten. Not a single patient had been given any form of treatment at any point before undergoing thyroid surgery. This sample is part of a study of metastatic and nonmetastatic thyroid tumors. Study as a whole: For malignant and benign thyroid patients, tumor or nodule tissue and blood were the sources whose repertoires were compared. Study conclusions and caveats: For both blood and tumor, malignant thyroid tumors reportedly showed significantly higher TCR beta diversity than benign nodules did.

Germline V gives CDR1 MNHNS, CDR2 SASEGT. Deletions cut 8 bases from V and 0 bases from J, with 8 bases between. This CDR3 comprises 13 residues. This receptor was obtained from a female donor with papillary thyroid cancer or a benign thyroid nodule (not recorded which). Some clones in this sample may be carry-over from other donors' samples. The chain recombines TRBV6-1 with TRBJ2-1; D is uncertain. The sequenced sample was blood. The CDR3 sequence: CASLLSSYNEQFF. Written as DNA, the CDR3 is TGTGCCAGCCTCCTGAGCTCCTACAATGAGCAGTTCTTC.